A selection of T cell receptor beta chains follows, all from one sample in a study of T cells after yellow fever vaccination. TCRdb reanalysed the 5' RACE reads using MiXCR and keeps one entry per CDR3 protein. The sample has about 130,000 distinct CDR3 sequences, around 6.3% seen once. The source material was CD4+ T cells sorted from PBMCs, sampled 10 days after the yellow fever booster vaccination. The receptors originated from a man aged 25 to 45 who received the YFV17D yellow fever vaccine. Both conserved end residues are part of each CDR3. Fields, in order: D gene, V gene, J gene, clone size, CDR3 DNA, CDR3 protein. D genes are given only for firm matches. Not all rows give a size; the values are once, few, many and, for expanded clones, a class.

D gene: -
V gene: TRBV28
J gene: TRBJ2-1
clone size: many
CDR3 DNA: TGTGCCAGCAGTTTTCTTTACAATGAGCAGTTCTTC
CDR3 protein: CASSFLYNEQFF

D gene: TRBD1
V gene: TRBV5-4
J gene: TRBJ2-4
clone size: few
CDR3 DNA: TGTGCCAGCAGATCCAGGGGGCAGGAAAACATTCAGTACTTC
CDR3 protein: CASRSRGQENIQYF

D gene: TRBD1
V gene: TRBV19
J gene: TRBJ2-3
clone size: many
CDR3 DNA: TGTGCCAGTAGTAACCTACAGGGGACAGATACGCAGTATTTT
CDR3 protein: CASSNLQGTDTQYF

D gene: TRBD2
V gene: TRBV7-9
J gene: TRBJ2-2
clone size: many
CDR3 DNA: TGTGCCAGCAGTCTATTAGCGGGAGGACCGGAAGGGGAGCTGTTTTTT
CDR3 protein: CASSLLAGGPEGELFF

D gene: -
V gene: TRBV20-1
J gene: TRBJ1-1
clone size: many
CDR3 DNA: TGCAGTGCTATACAGGGTAACACTGAAGCTTTCTTT
CDR3 protein: CSAIQGNTEAFF

D gene: TRBD1
V gene: TRBV20-1
J gene: TRBJ2-2
clone size: many
CDR3 DNA: TGCAGTGCCACGATTACCGCTCCCGGGACAGGGTACACCGGGGAGCTGTTTTTT
CDR3 protein: CSATITAPGTGYTGELFF

D gene: -
V gene: TRBV24-1
J gene: TRBJ2-5
clone size: many
CDR3 DNA: TGTGCCACCAGTGTTGGGGGAGAGTACCAAGAGACCCAGTACTTC
CDR3 protein: CATSVGGEYQETQYF

D gene: TRBD1
V gene: TRBV4-3
J gene: TRBJ1-5
clone size: many
CDR3 DNA: TGCGCCAGCAGTCTCGACAGGGGTGATAATCAGCCCCAGCATTTT
CDR3 protein: CASSLDRGDNQPQHF

D gene: TRBD2
V gene: TRBV27
J gene: TRBJ2-1
clone size: many
CDR3 DNA: TGTGCCAGCAGTTTAGGACTAGCGGGAGGGCCTTTATTCTTC
CDR3 protein: CASSLGLAGGPLFF

D gene: -
V gene: TRBV9
J gene: TRBJ2-3
clone size: many
CDR3 DNA: TGTGCCAGCAGCCCGAGACAGAGCACAGATACGCAGTATTTT
CDR3 protein: CASSPRQSTDTQYF

D gene: TRBD2
V gene: TRBV6-2/TRBV6-3
J gene: TRBJ2-1
clone size: -
CDR3 DNA: TGTGCCAGCAGTCGCTCTAGCGGGAGGGCCGACAATGAGCAGTTCTTC
CDR3 protein: CASSRSSGRADNEQFF

D gene: -
V gene: TRBV12-3/TRBV12-4
J gene: TRBJ1-1
clone size: few
CDR3 DNA: TGTGCCAGCAGTCCGGGACGGTTGAACACTGAAGCTTTCTTT
CDR3 protein: CASSPGRLNTEAFF

D gene: TRBD2
V gene: TRBV7-2
J gene: TRBJ2-2
clone size: many
CDR3 DNA: TGTGCCAGCAGGCCTCCGGGACTAGCGGTTACCGGGGAGCTGTTTTTT
CDR3 protein: CASRPPGLAVTGELFF

D gene: -
V gene: TRBV19
J gene: TRBJ1-5
clone size: -
CDR3 DNA: TGTGCCACCTTAGGACAGAAGGGTCAGCCCCAGCATTTT
CDR3 protein: CATLGQKGQPQHF

D gene: -
V gene: TRBV20-1
J gene: TRBJ2-3
clone size: many
CDR3 DNA: TGCAGTGCTACTTCCCCGACGGTAGATACGCAGTATTTT
CDR3 protein: CSATSPTVDTQYF

D gene: -
V gene: TRBV14
J gene: TRBJ2-3
clone size: many
CDR3 DNA: TGTGCCAGCAGCCCCGGACTTAACACAGATACGCAGTATTTT
CDR3 protein: CASSPGLNTDTQYF

D gene: -
V gene: TRBV6-1
J gene: TRBJ2-2
clone size: many
CDR3 DNA: TGTGCGGCTCGACTAGGAGCCACCGGGGAGCTGTTTTTT
CDR3 protein: CAARLGATGELFF

D gene: TRBD1
V gene: TRBV12-3/TRBV12-4
J gene: TRBJ2-2
clone size: many
CDR3 DNA: TGTGCCAGCAGGGTCAGACAGGGGAACACCGGGGAGCTGTTTTTT
CDR3 protein: CASRVRQGNTGELFF

D gene: TRBD1
V gene: TRBV7-8
J gene: TRBJ2-7
clone size: many
CDR3 DNA: TGTGCCAGCAGCTTAGCGAAGGGGGCTTCCTCCTACGAGCAGTACTTC
CDR3 protein: CASSLAKGASSYEQYF

D gene: -
V gene: TRBV5-5
J gene: TRBJ2-2
clone size: many
CDR3 DNA: TGTGCCAGCAGCTCCTCTGGTCGGTTCACCGGGGAGCTGTTTTTT
CDR3 protein: CASSSSGRFTGELFF

D gene: -
V gene: TRBV20-1
J gene: TRBJ2-2
clone size: -
CDR3 DNA: TGCAGTGCTAGAGATCAGGTGGGAGGCGTCACCGGGGAGCTGTTTTTT
CDR3 protein: CSARDQVGGVTGELFF

D gene: TRBD2
V gene: TRBV10-1
J gene: TRBJ2-7
clone size: many
CDR3 DNA: TGCGCCAGCAGCGCACGGCGGGAGGGCGGCGAGCAGTACTTC
CDR3 protein: CASSARREGGEQYF

D gene: TRBD2
V gene: TRBV18
J gene: TRBJ2-1
clone size: few
CDR3 DNA: TGTGCCAGCTCACAAACTAGCGGGATTAACAATGAGCAGTTCTTC
CDR3 protein: CASSQTSGINNEQFF

D gene: -
V gene: TRBV25-1
J gene: TRBJ2-3
clone size: many
CDR3 DNA: TGTGCCAGCAGTGAAATGGTAGCGACAGATACGCAGTATTTT
CDR3 protein: CASSEMVATDTQYF

D gene: TRBD2
V gene: TRBV7-2
J gene: TRBJ2-7
clone size: many
CDR3 DNA: TGTGCCAGCAGCCTAGCGGAAGGGGTGCAGTACTTC
CDR3 protein: CASSLAEGVQYF

D gene: TRBD1
V gene: TRBV6-5
J gene: TRBJ1-4
clone size: many
CDR3 DNA: TGTGCCAGCAGCCGGACAGGGGGGTTTGGGGAAAAACTGTTTTTT
CDR3 protein: CASSRTGGFGEKLFF

D gene: -
V gene: TRBV3-1
J gene: TRBJ2-7
clone size: many
CDR3 DNA: TGTGCCAGCAGCCATGTCCAGGGAAGCTACGAGCAGTACTTC
CDR3 protein: CASSHVQGSYEQYF

D gene: -
V gene: TRBV7-2
J gene: TRBJ2-2
clone size: many
CDR3 DNA: TGTGCCAGCAGCTGGGGGGGGAGCAGGGGAACCGGGGAGCTGTTTTTT
CDR3 protein: CASSWGGSRGTGELFF

D gene: TRBD1
V gene: TRBV6-5
J gene: TRBJ2-7
clone size: many
CDR3 DNA: TGTGCCAGCAGTTCGGACAGGGGGCCCTACGAGCAGTACTTC
CDR3 protein: CASSSDRGPYEQYF

D gene: TRBD2
V gene: TRBV5-1
J gene: TRBJ2-1
clone size: many
CDR3 DNA: TGCGCCAGCAGCTTAAGGCTAGCGGGAGGGAGCGGTGAGCAGTTCTTC
CDR3 protein: CASSLRLAGGSGEQFF

D gene: TRBD2
V gene: TRBV7-2
J gene: TRBJ2-2
clone size: many
CDR3 DNA: TGTGCCAGCAGCCCCACCGGGACTAGTGCCGGGGAGCTGTTTTTT
CDR3 protein: CASSPTGTSAGELFF

D gene: -
V gene: TRBV5-6
J gene: TRBJ1-3
clone size: many
CDR3 DNA: TGTGCCAGCAGCGCGGACAGAGGGGGAAACACCATATATTTT
CDR3 protein: CASSADRGGNTIYF

D gene: TRBD1
V gene: TRBV20-1
J gene: TRBJ2-5
clone size: few
CDR3 DNA: TGCAGTGCTAGAGATTTCGGGACAGGGCCTAGGGAGACCCAGTACTTC
CDR3 protein: CSARDFGTGPRETQYF

D gene: TRBD1
V gene: TRBV20-1
J gene: TRBJ1-5
clone size: many
CDR3 DNA: TGCAGTGCTAAATCCGGGACAGTCAATCAGCCCCAGCATTTT
CDR3 protein: CSAKSGTVNQPQHF

D gene: TRBD2
V gene: TRBV5-6
J gene: TRBJ2-1
clone size: many
CDR3 DNA: TGTGCCAGCAGCTTCGCTAGCGGGAGGTACAATGAGCAGTTCTTC
CDR3 protein: CASSFASGRYNEQFF

D gene: -
V gene: TRBV5-6
J gene: TRBJ2-7
clone size: many
CDR3 DNA: TGTGCCAGCAGCCCAATTGGGACACAACCCTACGAGCAGTACTTC
CDR3 protein: CASSPIGTQPYEQYF

D gene: TRBD1
V gene: TRBV20-1
J gene: TRBJ1-2
clone size: -
CDR3 DNA: TGCAGTGCTAGAGATGCCCTATATGGGGGACAGGATGGCTACACCTTC
CDR3 protein: CSARDALYGGQDGYTF

D gene: -
V gene: TRBV5-6
J gene: TRBJ2-7
clone size: many
CDR3 DNA: TGTGCCAGCAGTCCCGGACATCGGATTTCCTACGAGCAGTACTTC
CDR3 protein: CASSPGHRISYEQYF

D gene: -
V gene: TRBV5-1
J gene: TRBJ2-1
clone size: -
CDR3 DNA: TGCGCCAGCTCCCCCGGGTGGAATGAGCAGTTCTTC
CDR3 protein: CASSPGWNEQFF

D gene: TRBD1
V gene: TRBV5-1
J gene: TRBJ2-1
clone size: many
CDR3 DNA: TGCGCCAGCACAACAGGGGCGCCGGCGTACAATGAGCAGTTCTTC
CDR3 protein: CASTTGAPAYNEQFF

D gene: TRBD1
V gene: TRBV5-1
J gene: TRBJ2-6
clone size: many
CDR3 DNA: TGCGCCAGCCGGAGACAGGGAAGTAATGGGGCCAACGTCCTGACTTTC
CDR3 protein: CASRRQGSNGANVLTF

D gene: TRBD1
V gene: TRBV12-3/TRBV12-4
J gene: TRBJ1-3
clone size: -
CDR3 DNA: TGTGCCAGCAGTTTACAGGGACAGGGGCTATCCGCCATATATTTT
CDR3 protein: CASSLQGQGLSAIYF

D gene: -
V gene: TRBV5-1
J gene: TRBJ1-1
clone size: many
CDR3 DNA: TGCGCCAGCAGCTTTAGGGACCTGAACACTGAAGCTTTCTTT
CDR3 protein: CASSFRDLNTEAFF

D gene: TRBD2
V gene: TRBV9
J gene: TRBJ2-1
clone size: many
CDR3 DNA: TGTGCCAGCAGCCTTAGCGGGACCGCGGGGGAGCAGTTCTTC
CDR3 protein: CASSLSGTAGEQFF

D gene: -
V gene: TRBV6-2/TRBV6-3
J gene: TRBJ1-5
clone size: few
CDR3 DNA: TGTGCCAGCACACGGGACGGCTTTAATCAGCCCCAGCATTTT
CDR3 protein: CASTRDGFNQPQHF

D gene: -
V gene: TRBV5-4
J gene: TRBJ2-3
clone size: few
CDR3 DNA: TGTGCCAGCAGCCTCTACCTGGGATCGCAGTATTTT
CDR3 protein: CASSLYLGSQYF